This TCR beta chain was recovered during a study of beta chain features in type 1 diabetes. In the study overall: Sorted cells numbering 107,917,701 were examined across all samples. Study results and limitations: It was among patients, rather than healthy donors, that naive, central memory and Treg TCRB repertoires appeared more similar. At VDJ recombination sites, type 1 diabetes patients had fewer insertions and more deleted nucleotides. Shortening of TCRB CDR3s, moderate but significant, appeared in all four CD4+ subsets of Type 1 diabetes patients.

Since all of the isolated RNA was reverse transcribed, expressed TCRB transcripts were what got sequenced. Libraries were prepared by immunoSEQ multiplex PCR; TCRdb keeps only in-frame clonotypes and omits some of them. The sample has about 240,000 clones, around 13% seen once. A CD45RO/CCR7/CD25/CD127/CD95/CD27 panel sorted naive, central memory, regulatory and stem cell-like memory CD4+ cells. The CDR3 totals 14 residues. Looked up from germline, CDR1 is MNHNS and CDR2 is SASEGT. J lost 8 bases, V lost 2 bases, and 5 bases had no gene match. On this clone: What it binds is unknown.

The sequence was obtained from a man younger than 40 with type 1 diabetes. This rearrangement joins TRBV6-1 to TRBJ2-7, with 11 bases fitting TRBD1. The sample consisted of naive CD4+ T cells from blood. The CDR3 nucleotides read TGTGCCAGCAGTGAACGAGGACAGGGGGCTAAGCAGTACTTC. Translation gives CASSERGQGAKQYF.